Listed here are 21 T cell receptor beta chains from one sample, sequenced in a study of blood T cell repertoires in COVID-19. Here immunoSEQ multiplex PCR was the method, and the copy in TCRdb shows in-frame clones only, minus some. The data contain about 160,000 clones, 85% of them singletons. The specimen sequenced was peripheral blood. These receptors all come from a woman aged 55-69 years with COVID-19, enrolled during active disease.

The chain is built from TRBV5-4 and TRBJ2-1; TRBD2 matches at 7 bases. Germline lookup yields CDR1 SGHNT and CDR2 YYREEE (reference sequence). The junction had 12 bases not matched to a gene; V was cut back by 4 bases and J by 8 bases. The CDR3 is 15 amino acids. The CDR3, as DNA: TGTGCCAGCAGCCCTTCAGGTAGCGGGCGCGATGAGCAGTTCTTC. Translating gives CASSPSGSGRDEQFF.

The CDR3 spells CASSPLGLTDNEQFF. DNA of the CDR3: TGTGCCAGCAGCCCTTTAGGACTAACAGACAATGAGCAGTTCTTC. V usage is TRBV7-3 and J usage is TRBJ2-1; maybe TRBD2 (6 bases). The CDR3 length is 15 residues. Trimming pared 5 bases from V and 5 bases from J, leaving 16 bases between. Germline V gives CDR1 SGHTA, CDR2 FQGTGA.

The chain carries TRBV18 and TRBJ1-4; 9 positions agree with TRBD1. Germline V CDR1 and CDR2: KGHSH, LQKENI. The J segment lost 7 bases and the V segment lost 2 bases, leaving 8 bases of the junction unmatched. CDR3 size: 16 residues. DNA of the CDR3: TGTGCCAGCTCACCAGCGGGGACAGGGAGGGCTGAAAAACTGTTTTTT. It translates to CASSPAGTGRAEKLFF.

This sequence joins TRBV5-4 and TRBJ1-5; 9 positions match TRBD1. Losses at the gene ends were 4 bases for V and 4 bases for J; bases not matched to a gene: 3. This CDR3 has 14 residues. Germline V gene lookup returns CDR1 SGHNT and CDR2 YYREEE (reference sequence). The chain's CDR3 is CASSMGQGNQPQHF. The CDR3 coding sequence is TGTGCCAGCAGCATGGGACAGGGAAATCAGCCCCAGCATTTT.

The chain links TRBV19 to TRBJ1-2, with a possible D match to TRBD1 (5 bases). V was shortened by 6 bases and J by 4 bases, with 12 bases between the two germline ends. The CDR3 consists of 13 residues. The germline gives CDR1 LNHDA, CDR2 SQIVND (reference sequence). Here the CDR3 DNA reads TGTGCCAGTAGGGTCAGGGAGGGCTATGGCTACACCTTC. It translates to CASRVREGYGYTF.

The CDR3 region is CASSPQTGVGNTIYF. The CDR3 DNA sequence: TGTGCCAGCTCACCACAGACAGGGGTCGGAAACACCATATATTTT. The chain joins TRBV18 to TRBJ1-3; TRBD1 matches 8 bases. This CDR3 spans 15 amino acids. Germline CDR1 is KGHSH and CDR2 is LQKENI. Unmatched junction bases numbered 3, after V lost 1 base and J lost 4 bases.

The chain recombines TRBV29-1 with TRBJ1-1; 11 bases align to TRBD1. Trimming at V came to 4 bases and at J to 4 bases, leaving 14 bases not matched to a gene. This CDR3 spans 17 amino acids. Germline V gives CDR1 SQVTM, CDR2 ANQGSEA. This CDR3 is CSVVGARDRGLSTEAFF. The CDR3 region has the DNA TGCAGCGTTGTTGGGGCCCGGGACAGGGGGTTGAGCACTGAAGCTTTCTTT.

V gene TRBV19 combines with J gene TRBJ1-5; 7 bases agree with TRBD1. The CDR3 contains 13 residues. V trimming: 5 bases; J trimming: 6 bases; junction bases outside the gene matches: 4. The germline V gene encodes CDR1 LNHDA and CDR2 SQIVND (reference sequence). Written as DNA, the CDR3 is TGTGCCAGTAGTGCAGGGGGAAGTCAGCCCCAGCATTTT. Residues: CASSAGGSQPQHF.

V and J are TRBV5-4 and TRBJ1-4; TRBD1 matches at 7 bases. This CDR3 is built from 14 residues. V was clipped by 4 bases and J by 7 bases; unmatched bases: 7. CDR1 and CDR2 (germline): SGHNT, YYREEE (reference sequence). CDR3 region: CASSDGGQIEKLFF. For the CDR3, the DNA is TGTGCCAGCAGCGATGGGGGACAGATTGAAAAACTGTTTTTT.

This chain joins TRBV11-2 and TRBJ1-2; unclear D gene. Germline values: CDR1 SGHAT, CDR2 FQNNGV. The V and J ends lost 1 base and 4 bases respectively, with 10 bases between them. The CDR3 runs 14 residues. The chain's CDR3 is CASSLGVGPYGYTF. CDR3 coding DNA: TGTGCCAGCAGCTTAGGGGTGGGCCCCTATGGCTACACCTTC. The whole variable domain, filled in from reference TRBV11-2 and TRBJ1-2, reads EAGVAQSPRYKIIEKRQSVAFWCNPISGHATLYWYQQILGQGPKLLIQFQNNGVVDDSQLPKDRFSAERLKGVDSTLKIQPAKLEDSAVYLCASSLGVGPYGYTFGSGTRLTVV.

The V and J genes are TRBV5-1 and TRBJ1-1; TRBD1 matches at 8 bases. Germline CDR1 reads SGHRS; CDR2 reads YFSETQ. V shed 4 bases and J 3 bases; nucleotides not matched to a gene: 5. This CDR3 region has 14 residues. Here the CDR3 reads CASSTDRADTEAFF. CDR3 in DNA: TGCGCCAGCAGCACGGACAGGGCGGACACTGAAGCTTTCTTT.

The J gene is TRBJ2-7, the V gene TRBV3-1 (or the pseudogene TRBV3-2); TRBD2 agrees at 8 bases. The CDR3 totals 21 residues. V lost 4 bases and J lost 3; bases outside the gene matches: 26. CDR1 is LGHDT and CDR2 is YNNKEL in the germline V gene (reference sequence). CDR3 sequence reads: CASSRIPRGLPVGLARYEQYF. CDR3 DNA sequence: TGTGCCAGCAGCCGCATTCCACGGGGACTCCCCGTTGGACTAGCCCGCTACGAGCAGTACTTC.

The chain combines TRBV6-5 with TRBJ2-5; tentative D call: TRBD1 (6 bases). CDR1 is MNHEY and CDR2 is SVGAGI in the germline V gene. The CDR3 spans 13 residues. V lost 7 bases and J lost 1, with 10 bases in between. DNA of the CDR3: TGTGCCAGCATAAGGACAGTCCAAGAGACCCAGTACTTC. It encodes CASIRTVQETQYF.

The gene calls are TRBV15 and TRBJ2-3; 9 nucleotides agree with TRBD2. CDR1 and CDR2 from the germline V gene are LNHNV and YYDKDF (reference sequence). V was clipped by 5 bases and J by 2 bases; unmatched bases: 14. This CDR3 spans 18 amino acids. The CDR3 here is CATSSRKGSGGITDTQYF. CDR3 DNA: TGTGCCACCAGCTCCCGAAAGGGTAGCGGGGGAATCACAGATACGCAGTATTTT.

The V gene is TRBV6-5, the J gene TRBJ2-3, with D hard to call. The V and J ends lost 8 bases and 0 bases respectively, with 12 bases between them. Per germline, CDR1 MNHEY and CDR2 SVGAGI. The CDR3 runs 14 residues. This CDR3 reads CASDPDTSTDTQYF. DNA of the CDR3: TGTGCCAGCGACCCCGACACTAGCACAGATACGCAGTATTTT.

This clone occurred a few times. V is TRBV25-1 and J is TRBJ1-4; D is unresolved. Germline CDR1 reads MGHDK; CDR2 reads SYGVNS. V lost 8 bases to trimming and J lost 3 bases, with 13 bases between them. CDR3 length: 14 residues. The chain's CDR3 is CASSRAGSNEKLFF. In DNA, the CDR3 is TGTGCCAGCTCACGGGCGGGGTCTAATGAAAAACTGTTTTTT.

The chain joins TRBV29-1 to TRBJ1-3; D uncertain. The germline CDR1 and CDR2 sequences are SQVTM and ANQGSEA. The CDR3 is made up of 12 amino acids. Between the trimmed V and J ends, which lost 3 bases and 2 bases, there was a span of 5 bases. The CDR3 is CSVDETGNTIYF. The CDR3 region has the DNA TGCAGCGTTGACGAGACTGGAAACACCATATATTTT.

The chain uses TRBV6-5 and TRBJ2-7; 8 bases are shared with TRBD1. CDR1 is MNHEY, CDR2 SVGAGI, per germline. Trimming took 8 bases from V and 3 from J; bases not matched to a gene: 9. CDR3 length equals 14 residues. The CDR3 here is CASAYGQGFYEQYF. The CDR3 nucleotides are TGTGCCAGCGCGTACGGACAGGGCTTCTACGAGCAGTACTTC.

This chain links TRBV2 with TRBJ1-5; 9 nucleotides agree with TRBD1. V shed 8 bases and J 4 bases; nucleotides not matched to a gene: 6. The germline V gene encodes CDR1 SNHLY and CDR2 FYNNEI. CDR3 size: 14 residues. The CDR3 bases are TGTGCCAGCCTCCGGGACAGGGCGAATCAGCCCCAGCATTTT. The encoded protein is CASLRDRANQPQHF.

Here the CDR3 DNA reads TGTGCCAGCAGCGTAGACGAGGGCGAACTGTTTTTT. It is translated as CASSVDEGELFF. This chain links TRBV9 with TRBJ1-4; D gene unclear. V lost 0 bases, J lost 12 bases, and 9 bases lay in between. From germline, CDR1 is SGDLS and CDR2 YYNGEE. CDR3 length: 12 residues.

This chain links TRBV6-2 or TRBV6-3 with TRBJ2-1; weak D call: TRBD2 (5 bases). The V gene lost 0 bases and the J gene lost 8 bases, with 14 bases spanning the gap. This CDR3 contains 15 residues. CDR1 is MNHEY, CDR2 SVGEGT, per germline. CDR3: CASSYSLEGTYEQFF. As DNA, the CDR3 is TGTGCCAGCAGTTACTCCCTAGAGGGAACATATGAGCAGTTCTTC.